The sequence of this TCR beta chain was determined in a study of blood T cells in healthy people across ages. Whole-study results and caveats: Donor CMV status, an unknown factor, possibly confounded changes in expanded clonotypes.

Per the germline V gene, CDR1 is SGHTA and CDR2 is FQGNSA. V was shortened by 0 bases and J by 6 bases, with 6 bases between the two germline ends. This CDR3 is built from 13 residues. It was with a sample-barcoded 5' primer and a J-beta primer mix that a second PCR of roughly 7 to 12 cycles was run. TCRdb re-called the 5' RACE reads with MiXCR, one entry per CDR3 protein. The table has approximately 600,000 distinct CDR3 sequences, roughly 53% seen once; the top ten hold approximately 40%. This clonotype showed up just a few times. What it recognizes is unknown. A minimum of 7 million PBMCs was isolated per sample.

The sample was blood. This clonotype was sampled from a man between 60 and 75 years old in good health. The chain joins TRBV7-2 to TRBJ2-1; D uncertain. The CDR3 here is CASSLATGNEQFF. CDR3 nucleotide sequence: TGTGCCAGCAGCTTAGCGACGGGCAATGAGCAGTTCTTC. The full variable domain, rest sourced from reference TRBV7-2 and TRBJ2-1, is GAGVSQSPSNKVTEKGKDVELRCDPISGHTALYWYRQSLGQGLEFLIYFQGNSAPDKSGLPSDRFSAERTGGSVSTLTIQRTQQEDSAVYLCASSLATGNEQFFGPGTRLTVL.